The clone carrying this T cell receptor (beta chain) was seen repeatedly, ten times or more. The antigen is undetermined. The time point denotes: newly diagnosed GD, antithyroid drugs for less than 3 months. Making the TCR library involved RNA that had been extracted from PBMCs. Through Arm-PCR of CDR3 regions and iRepertoire HTBI primers, TCR beta libraries were built. TCRdb reanalysed the multiplex PCR reads using MiXCR and keeps one entry per CDR3 protein. The sample has 510,000 or so distinct CDR3 sequences; 9.5% to 15% are singletons. The record originates from a study of regulatory T cells in long-lasting Graves disease. Study-level findings and limits: Public clonotype sharing was higher in persistent than newly diagnosed patients.

The V gene lost 0 bases and the J gene lost 2 bases, with 15 bases spanning the gap. CDR1 and CDR2 from the germline V gene are SGHRS and YFSETQ. The CDR3 totals 17 residues. These data also featured in a second study, about T cells in Graves' hyperthyroidism and ophthalmopathy.

The chain recombines TRBV5-1 with TRBJ2-1; TRBD2 is a possible D gene (6 bases). The sample in question was peripheral blood mononuclear cells (PBMCs), obtained at new diagnosis, from a patient treated with antithyroid drugs. This clonotype was obtained from a woman younger than 45 with Graves disease. CDR3 in amino acids: CASSLALGREPYNEQFF. The CDR3 region has the DNA TGCGCCAGCAGCTTGGCCTTGGGGCGGGAACCCTACAATGAGCAGTTCTTC.